Given below is one T cell receptor beta chain in context. Its antigen is not identified. Trimming left V 0 bases short and J 5 bases short, with 4 bases between. This CDR3 contains 11 residues. Germline assignment: CDR1 DFQATT and CDR2 SNEGSKA (reference sequence). The sample belongs to a study of shared clonotypes between healthy human individuals. Repertoires were generated with immunoSEQ multiplex PCR, while TCRdb's copy carries only in-frame clones and drops some. The sample shows nearly 1 million clones, 70% to 85% of them seen only once. Findings and caveats of the study: Naive CD4 clonotype sharing across several donors was around 5%. Against clonotypes common to all four donors, non-shared ones had lower generation probabilities. Enrolling few donors narrowed the genetic and exposure-history diversity that was represented.

The sample consisted of memory CD4+ T cells sorted from blood. Subset given: CD45RA-negative fraction. The J gene is TRBJ2-5, the V gene TRBV20-1; D remains unclear. The TCR comes from a man aged 18 to 29 in good health. Here the CDR3 DNA reads TGCAGTGCTAGAGATTTGGAGACCCAGTACTTC. This translates into CSARDLETQYF.